The 20 T cell receptor beta chains reported below all come from one sample, sequenced in a study of T-cell reconstitution after alpha-beta-depleted transplantation in children. Regarding the study as a whole: Hyperexpanded clones declined; after one year, newly produced T cells mostly supplied diversity.

Antigen specificity for these receptors is unknown. The TCRbeta library incorporated unique molecular identifiers. TCRdb analysed the PCR reads with MiXCR anew, one entry per CDR3 protein. The profile shows around 300,000 distinct CDR3 sequences, 6% to 10% of them singletons. The sample was peripheral blood, taken 360 days after TCRalphabeta/CD19-depleted stem cell transplant. All receptors derive from a female patient aged 2-9 years who had a stem cell transplant for Fanconi anemia, so the T cells may come from the graft donor.

The J gene is TRBJ2-2, the V gene TRBV30, with TRBD1 as a possible D gene (5 bases). From germline, CDR1 is GTSNPN and CDR2 SVGIG (reference sequence). CDR3 length equals 14 residues. Trimming removed 0 bases at V and 3 bases at J, with 8 bases between. The CDR3, as DNA: TGTGCCTGGAGTGTTTCAGGGTACACCGGGGAGCTGTTTTTT. It specifies CAWSVSGYTGELFF.

This clonotype was observed a handful of times. The genes are TRBV19 and TRBJ2-7; D perhaps matches TRBD2 (6 bases). Trimming removed 4 bases at V and 6 bases at J, with 13 bases between. The CDR3 extends over 13 amino acids. Germline V gene sequence: CDR1 LNHDA, CDR2 SQIVND (reference sequence). CDR3 protein: CASSTQLAGEQYF. CDR3 DNA: TGTGCCAGTAGTACGCAACTAGCAGGCGAGCAGTACTTC. The full variable domain, its missing parts supplied by reference TRBV19 and TRBJ2-7, is DGGITQSPKYLFRKEGQNVTLSCEQNLNHDAMYWYRQDPGQGLRLIYYSQIVNDFQKGDIAEGYSVSREKKESFPLTVTSAQKNPTAFYLCASSTQLAGEQYFGPGTRLTVT.

This clonotype showed up many times. The J gene is TRBJ2-5, the V gene TRBV20-1; D is undetermined. The germline V gene encodes CDR1 DFQATT and CDR2 SNEGSKA (reference sequence). With 0 bases removed from V and 1 base from J, the gap between germline ends came to 6 bases. The CDR3 spans 13 residues. The DNA for the CDR3 is TGCAGTGCTAGAGATCGAACCCAAGAGACCCAGTACTTC. As protein: CSARDRTQETQYF.

This clonotype was picked up a small number of times. The chain is built from TRBV7-9 and TRBJ1-5, with TRBD1 identical over 8 bases. CDR1 and CDR2 (germline): SEHNR, FQNEAQ (reference sequence). J lost 2 bases, V lost 5 bases, and 5 bases had no gene match. The CDR3 is made up of 15 amino acids. Written as DNA, the CDR3 is TGTGCCAGCAGCCCACCGGGACAGGGCAATCAGCCCCAGCATTTT. It translates to CASSPPGQGNQPQHF.

This clonotype was seen many times. This chain joins TRBV4-2 and TRBJ2-3, with D possibly matching TRBD1 (5 bases). V lost 3 bases to trimming and J lost 1 base, with 20 bases between them. This CDR3 has 18 amino acids. Germline CDR1 and CDR2: LGHNA and YNFKEQ. The CDR3, as DNA: TGTGCCAGCAGCCATAAAGCCCCAAGACAAGGGGGCACAGATACGCAGTATTTT. Translation gives CASSHKAPRQGGTDTQYF.

This clonotype turned up a few times. CDR3: CASAPPDWDGQPNYGYTF. CDR3 DNA sequence: TGTGCCAGCGCCCCACCAGACTGGGACGGACAGCCTAACTATGGCTACACCTTC. The chain has TRBV11-2 and TRBJ1-2; D might be TRBD1 (6 bases). Trimming pared 8 bases from V and 0 bases from J, leaving 25 bases between. Germline V gene sequence: CDR1 SGHAT, CDR2 FQNNGV. This CDR3 is 18 amino acids long.

This clonotype was found many times. The chain is built from TRBV20-1 and TRBJ1-1; possible D gene TRBD1, 6 bases. The CDR3 is 12 amino acids. CDR1 is DFQATT and CDR2 is SNEGSKA in the germline V gene (reference sequence). The germline V and J ends were trimmed by 7 bases and 5 bases, with 14 bases remaining between them. CDR3: CSVKDSPTEAFF. The CDR3 nucleotides read TGCAGTGTCAAGGACAGTCCTACTGAAGCTTTCTTT.

The chain recombines TRBV15 with TRBJ1-5; TRBD1 is a possible D gene (5 bases). V gave up 0 bases and J gave up 5 bases, with 5 bases separating them. The CDR3 is 13 amino acids. CDR1 is LNHNV and CDR2 is YYDKDF in the germline V gene (reference sequence). As DNA, the CDR3 is TGTGCCACCAGCAGAGAGGGGGATCAGCCCCAGCATTTT. Encoded protein: CATSREGDQPQHF.

The gene calls are TRBV20-1 and TRBJ2-5, with D perhaps TRBD1 (6 bases). Germline assignment: CDR1 DFQATT and CDR2 SNEGSKA (reference sequence). The ends were cut back, 5 bases at V and 5 bases at J, with 12 bases in the middle. The CDR3 has 12 amino acids. For the CDR3, the DNA is TGCAGTGCTCGACAGGCGGTGGAGACCCAGTACTTC. The encoded protein is CSARQAVETQYF.

The rearrangement joins TRBV5-1 to TRBJ1-3; 7 nucleotides line up with TRBD1. V lost 2 bases, J lost 6 bases, and 8 bases stayed unmatched. The CDR3 covers 15 residues. Looked up from germline, CDR1 is SGHRS and CDR2 is YFSETQ. The CDR3: CASSFLGTEENTIYF. The CDR3 DNA follows: TGCGCCAGCAGCTTCCTCGGGACAGAGGAAAACACCATATATTTT.

This clonotype was detected a few times. The rearrangement joins TRBV5-1 to TRBJ1-2, with D hard to call. The V end was cut by 9 bases, the J end by 8 bases, with 11 bases between. CDR3 length: 10 residues. Germline V gives CDR1 SGHRS, CDR2 YFSETQ. In DNA, the CDR3 is TGCGCCAACCACCACCCAGGCTACACCTTC. Translated, it gives CANHHPGYTF.

Here the CDR3 DNA reads TGTGCCAGCAGGCGACAATCCAACTATGGCTACACCTTC. Its protein is CASRRQSNYGYTF. The J gene is TRBJ1-2, the V gene TRBV6-6; D is undetermined. With 6 bases removed from V and 2 bases from J, the gap between germline ends came to 10 bases. This CDR3 is built from 13 residues. Germline V gives CDR1 MNHNY, CDR2 SVGAGI (reference sequence).

This clonotype came up many times. This chain links TRBV5-1 with TRBJ2-7; D is possibly TRBD2 (6 bases). The CDR3 loop spans 13 amino acids. The V gene lost 8 bases and the J gene lost 1 base, with 13 bases spanning the gap. Germline V lookup: CDR1 SGHRS, CDR2 YFSETQ. This chain's CDR3 is CARAYRGSYEQYF. The CDR3 DNA is TGCGCCAGGGCGTATCGGGGGTCCTACGAGCAGTACTTC.

This clonotype appeared many times. This sequence joins TRBV2 and TRBJ2-1, with D possibly being TRBD2 (6 bases). This CDR3 is built from 15 residues. V lost 3 bases to trimming and J lost 0 bases, with 9 bases between them. The V gene's germline CDR1 is SNHLY and CDR2 FYNNEI. The CDR3 reads CASSDAGSSYNEQFF. The CDR3 DNA reads TGTGCCAGCAGTGATGCGGGGAGCTCCTACAATGAGCAGTTCTTC.

This clonotype showed up many times. CDR3 bases: TGCGCCAGCAGACTAGCGGGAGGGTACGAGCAGTACTTC. Its translation: CASRLAGGYEQYF. The V and J genes are TRBV5-1 and TRBJ2-7; TRBD2 agrees at 13 bases. Per germline, CDR1 SGHRS and CDR2 YFSETQ. CDR3 size: 13 residues. Losses at the gene ends were 5 bases for V and 4 bases for J; bases not matched to a gene: 0.

This clonotype occurred many times. The rearrangement uses TRBV5-1 and TRBJ2-2, with no clear D. The V gene lost 3 bases and the J gene lost 5 bases, with 8 bases spanning the gap. Germline CDR1 and CDR2: SGHRS and YFSETQ. The CDR3 spans 13 residues. CDR3 residues: CASSYFGTGELFF. The DNA for the CDR3 is TGCGCCAGCAGCTATTTTGGTACCGGGGAGCTGTTTTTT.

This clonotype was counted at least ten times. The CDR3 reads CASSEAGSYGYTF. The CDR3 coding sequence is TGTGCCAGCTCCGAGGCAGGGTCCTATGGCTACACCTTC. V and J are TRBV6-2 or TRBV6-3 and TRBJ1-2, with D possibly being TRBD1 (5 bases). V was pared by 8 bases and J by 4 bases, with 14 bases between. CDR1 and CDR2 (germline): MNHEY, SVGEGT. The CDR3 contains 13 residues.

This clonotype was picked up many times. The rearrangement uses TRBV6-4 and TRBJ1-5; 7 bases agree with TRBD1. The CDR3 length is 13 residues. CDR1 MRHNA and CDR2 SNTAGT come from the germline V gene. Trimming took 4 bases from V and 6 from J; bases not matched to a gene: 3. CDR3 sequence: CASSAGGGQPQHF. Here the CDR3 DNA reads TGTGCCAGCAGTGCAGGGGGGGGTCAGCCCCAGCATTTT.

This clonotype showed up many times. This chain connects TRBV6-5 to TRBJ2-1; 15 bases fit TRBD2. The CDR3 runs 16 residues. Germline V CDR1 and CDR2: MNHEY, SVGAGI. V shed 5 bases, J shed 5 bases, and the junction held 4 bases outside the gene matches. The CDR3 spells CASSHRTSGRDNEQFF. CDR3 nucleotide sequence: TGTGCCAGCAGTCACCGGACTAGCGGGAGGGACAATGAGCAGTTCTTC.

This clonotype was counted many times. The chain recombines TRBV29-1 with TRBJ2-3; 7 bases agree with TRBD2. V gave up 6 bases and J gave up 6 bases; unmatched junction bases: 15. The germline V gene encodes CDR1 SQVTM and CDR2 ANQGSEA. The CDR3 length is 15 residues. In nucleotides, the CDR3 is TGCAGCGTGTCCCGACTAGCTGAGGGTCGGGATACGCAGTATTTT. Translation: CSVSRLAEGRDTQYF.